Listed below are T cell receptor beta chains from one sample, sequenced in a study of shared clonotypes between healthy human individuals. Generated by immunoSEQ multiplex PCR, the TCRdb table keeps only in-frame clones and is missing some. This sample carries under 2,500,000 clones, around 95% of them seen once, and the ten largest clones take roughly 0.13%. Sequenced sample: naive CD4+ T cells sorted from blood. These receptors were collected from a man aged 18-30 years in good health. The CDR3 runs from the conserved cysteine through the conserved F or W. D genes are given only for firm matches. Clone size is stated in some rows and not others, as once, few, many or a class when expanded.

size	J	D	V	CDR3	DNA
.	TRBJ2-3	TRBD2	TRBV5-1	CASSWGLAGADTQYF	TGCGCCAGCAGCTGGGGACTAGCGGGGGCAGATACGCAGTATTTT
.	TRBJ1-5	TRBD1	TRBV28	CASRTGTGGRSNQPQHF	TGTGCCAGCAGAACCGGGACAGGGGGCCGGAGCAATCAGCCCCAGCATTTT
.	TRBJ2-3	.	TRBV11-2	CASSLAGARGYTQYF	TGTGCCAGCAGCTTAGCGGGAGCCAGGGGATATACGCAGTATTTT
.	TRBJ1-2	TRBD1	TRBV9	CASSGMGQNYGYTF	TGTGCCAGCAGCGGAATGGGACAGAACTATGGCTACACCTTC
.	TRBJ2-5	TRBD1	TRBV29-1	CSVVRDRGRIETQYF	TGCAGCGTTGTCCGGGACAGGGGGCGCATAGAGACCCAGTACTTC
.	TRBJ1-1	TRBD1	TRBV29-1	CSVARDRATEAFF	TGCAGCGTTGCCCGGGACAGGGCGACTGAAGCTTTCTTT
.	TRBJ2-1	.	TRBV7-9	CASSPGRDWVHHEQFF	TGTGCCAGCAGCCCAGGAAGGGACTGGGTCCACCATGAGCAGTTCTTC
.	TRBJ1-6	.	TRBV28	CASSPSSYNSPLHF	TGTGCCAGCAGTCCGAGCTCCTATAATTCACCCCTCCACTTT
.	TRBJ1-4	.	TRBV7-9	CASSYGTTTNEKLFF	TGTGCCAGCAGCTACGGGACAACAACTAATGAAAAACTGTTTTTT
.	TRBJ1-1	.	TRBV19	CASTARGSTEAFF	TGTGCCAGTACGGCGAGGGGGTCCACTGAAGCTTTCTTT
.	TRBJ1-4	.	TRBV7-2	CASSRGPVGTNEKLFF	TGTGCCAGCAGCCGGGGACCTGTGGGGACTAATGAAAAACTGTTTTTT
.	TRBJ2-3	.	TRBV10-2	CATRRTTSTDTQYF	TGCGCCACACGCAGAACGACTAGCACAGATACGCAGTATTTT
.	TRBJ1-5	TRBD1	TRBV6-1	CASSDIRGLASNQPQHF	TGTGCCAGCAGTGACATCAGGGGGCTGGCCAGCAATCAGCCCCAGCATTTT
.	TRBJ2-7	TRBD1	TRBV7-9	CASSFTWGRGRTYEQYF	TGTGCCAGCAGCTTCACTTGGGGCAGGGGGCGCACCTACGAGCAGTACTTC
once	TRBJ2-1	.	TRBV28	CASTLGRQRWFF	TGTGCCAGCACCCTAGGTCGGCAGAGGTGGTTCTTC
.	TRBJ1-4	.	TRBV6-6	CASSSQGTNEKLFF	TGTGCCAGCAGTTCCCAGGGTACTAATGAAAAACTGTTTTTT
.	TRBJ1-2	.	TRBV7-8	CASSLGSNLGYTF	TGTGCCAGCAGCTTAGGATCCAATCTAGGCTACACCTTC
.	TRBJ2-7	TRBD1	TRBV25-1	CASSARQGYEQYF	TGTGCCAGCAGTGCCAGACAGGGCTACGAGCAGTACTTC
.	TRBJ2-5	.	TRBV7-2	CASTNRGGGETQYF	TGTGCCAGCACCAACAGGGGGGGCGGAGAGACCCAGTACTTC
.	TRBJ1-1	.	TRBV28	CASIATGQYTEAFF	TGTGCCAGCATCGCTACCGGACAGTACACTGAAGCTTTCTTT
.	TRBJ1-1	TRBD1	TRBV5-1	CASNPGGRTEAFF	TGCGCCAGCAACCCAGGGGGCCGGACTGAAGCTTTCTTT
.	TRBJ2-2	.	TRBV5-1	CASTGELFF	TGCGCCTCGACCGGGGAGCTGTTTTTT
.	TRBJ1-6	.	TRBV7-2	CASSLGSRGILHF	TGTGCCAGCAGCTTAGGGTCGAGGGGAATCCTCCACTTT
.	TRBJ2-1	TRBD2	TRBV5-1	CASSFTSGGYNEQFF	TGCGCCAGCAGCTTTACTAGCGGGGGGTACAATGAGCAGTTCTTC
.	TRBJ2-7	.	TRBV5-6	CASSLGRRDEQYF	TGTGCCAGCAGCTTGGGCAGGCGGGACGAGCAGTACTTC
.	TRBJ1-2	TRBD1	TRBV28	CASSFPGQVYGYTF	TGTGCCAGCAGTTTTCCCGGACAGGTTTATGGCTACACCTTC
.	TRBJ2-1	.	TRBV7-2	CASSFRESYNEQFF	TGTGCCAGCAGCTTTAGGGAATCCTACAATGAGCAGTTCTTC
.	TRBJ2-6	.	TRBV9	CASSEDGPSGANVLTF	TGTGCCAGCAGCGAGGACGGTCCCTCTGGGGCCAACGTCCTGACTTTC
.	TRBJ1-1	.	TRBV9	CASSEDRLNTEAFF	TGTGCCAGCAGCGAGGACAGATTGAACACTGAAGCTTTCTTT
.	TRBJ1-5	.	TRBV28	CASSFPTGISGQPQHF	TGTGCCAGCAGTTTCCCCACAGGTATCTCGGGTCAGCCCCAGCATTTT
.	TRBJ1-1	.	TRBV11-2	CASSSIAGGAKAFF	TGTGCCAGCAGTTCAATCGCTGGGGGCGCTAAAGCTTTCTTT
.	TRBJ1-2	.	TRBV6-5	CASSYSRTVAYGYTF	TGTGCCAGCAGTTACTCTCGGACCGTTGCCTATGGCTACACCTTC
once	TRBJ2-1	TRBD2	TRBV5-1	CASSLVPAGGQNEQFF	TGCGCCAGCAGCTTGGTCCCAGCGGGGGGGCAGAATGAGCAGTTCTTC
.	TRBJ2-4	.	TRBV25-1	CASSSSRAKNIQYF	TGTGCCAGCAGTTCTAGCCGGGCCAAAAACATTCAGTACTTC
.	TRBJ1-2	.	TRBV5-6	CASSLSQGTWGYGYTF	TGTGCCAGCAGCTTGAGTCAGGGGACTTGGGGCTATGGCTACACCTTC
.	TRBJ2-5	TRBD1	TRBV7-2	CASSRDSWYQETQYF	TGTGCCAGCAGCCGGGACAGCTGGTACCAAGAGACCCAGTACTTC
.	TRBJ1-5	.	TRBV18	CASSPPGDNMDQPQHF	TGTGCCAGCTCACCACCGGGGGACAACATGGATCAGCCCCAGCATTTT
.	TRBJ1-2	.	TRBV10-3	CAYAILSGGAYGYTF	TGTGCCTACGCCATCCTTTCGGGGGGTGCCTATGGCTACACCTTC
.	TRBJ1-1	.	TRBV5-4	CASAPGGNTEAFF	TGTGCCAGCGCTCCCGGCGGGAACACTGAAGCTTTCTTT
once	TRBJ1-1	.	TRBV14	CASSRTTGLSEAFF	TGTGCCAGCAGCCGTACTACAGGTTTGTCTGAAGCTTTCTTT
.	TRBJ2-7	.	TRBV6-5	CASKRGVLSYEQYF	TGTGCCAGCAAGAGAGGAGTCCTTTCCTACGAGCAGTACTTC
.	TRBJ2-5	TRBD1	TRBV5-6	CASSLGQGAETQYF	TGTGCCAGCAGCTTGGGACAGGGGGCTGAGACCCAGTACTTC
.	TRBJ2-7	.	TRBV6-1	CASSEDITDRVGRRYF	TGTGCCAGCAGTGAAGATATTACAGACCGGGTAGGCCGCCGGTACTTC
.	TRBJ2-3	.	TRBV19	CASRPLGTDTQYF	TGTGCCAGTAGACCACTGGGCACAGATACGCAGTATTTT
.	TRBJ1-5	TRBD1	TRBV19	CASGQEGNQPQHF	TGTGCCAGCGGACAGGAGGGCAATCAGCCCCAGCATTTT